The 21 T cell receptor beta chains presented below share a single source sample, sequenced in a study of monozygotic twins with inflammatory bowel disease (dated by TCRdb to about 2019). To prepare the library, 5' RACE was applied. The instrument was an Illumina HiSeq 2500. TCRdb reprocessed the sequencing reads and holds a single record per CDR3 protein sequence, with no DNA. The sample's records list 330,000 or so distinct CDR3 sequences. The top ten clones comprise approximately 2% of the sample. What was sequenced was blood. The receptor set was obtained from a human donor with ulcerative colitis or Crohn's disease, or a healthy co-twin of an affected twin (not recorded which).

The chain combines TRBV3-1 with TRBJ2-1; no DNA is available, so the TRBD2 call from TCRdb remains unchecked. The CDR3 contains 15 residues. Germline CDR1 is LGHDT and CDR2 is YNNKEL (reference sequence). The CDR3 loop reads CASSRGAGGYNEQFF.

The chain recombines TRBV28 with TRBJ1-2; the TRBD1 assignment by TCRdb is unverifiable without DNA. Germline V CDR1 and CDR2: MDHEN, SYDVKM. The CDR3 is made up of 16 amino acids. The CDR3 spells CASSPLTGELIRGYTF.

The CDR3 loop reads CASSLPAGLAKNIQYF. The rearrangement uses TRBV7-2 and TRBJ2-4; the TCRdb call, TRBD2, lacks DNA for checking. This CDR3 is 16 amino acids long. Germline CDR1 is SGHTA and CDR2 is FQGNSA.

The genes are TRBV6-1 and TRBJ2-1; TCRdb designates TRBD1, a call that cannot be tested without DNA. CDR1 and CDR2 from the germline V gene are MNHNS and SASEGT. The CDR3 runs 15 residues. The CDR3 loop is CASSALQGSYNEQFF.

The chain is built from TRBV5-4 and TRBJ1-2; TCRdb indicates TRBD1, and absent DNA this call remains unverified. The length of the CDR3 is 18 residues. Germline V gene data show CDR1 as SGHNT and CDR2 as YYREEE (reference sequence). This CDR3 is CASSPALPSLTEPYGYTF.

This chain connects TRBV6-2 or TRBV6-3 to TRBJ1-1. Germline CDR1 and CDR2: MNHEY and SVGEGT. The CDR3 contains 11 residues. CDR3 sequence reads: CASSQTSEAFF.

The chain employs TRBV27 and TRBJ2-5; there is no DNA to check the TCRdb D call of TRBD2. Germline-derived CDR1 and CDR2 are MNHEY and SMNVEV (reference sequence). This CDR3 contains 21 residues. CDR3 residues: CASSFLPGTSGRGLLGETQYF.

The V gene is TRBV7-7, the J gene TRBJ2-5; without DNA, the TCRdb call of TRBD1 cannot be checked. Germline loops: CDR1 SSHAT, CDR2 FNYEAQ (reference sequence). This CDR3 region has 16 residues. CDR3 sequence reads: CASSPGGAQYQETQYF.

CDR3 in amino acids: CSATRATSTDTQYF. This chain joins TRBV20-1 and TRBJ2-3; checking the TCRdb D call of TRBD2 is not possible without DNA. The CDR3 consists of 14 residues. Germline loops: CDR1 DFQATT, CDR2 SNEGSKA (reference sequence).

This CDR3 reads CASSLRQGANYGYTF. The chain recombines TRBV7-2 with TRBJ1-2; TCRdb selects TRBD1, and the lack of DNA leaves this call unchecked. Germline values: CDR1 SGHTA, CDR2 FQGNSA. The CDR3 runs to 15 residues.

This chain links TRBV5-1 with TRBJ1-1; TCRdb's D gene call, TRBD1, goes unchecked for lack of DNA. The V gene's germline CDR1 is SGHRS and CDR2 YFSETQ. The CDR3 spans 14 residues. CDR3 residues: CASSLGQADTEAFF. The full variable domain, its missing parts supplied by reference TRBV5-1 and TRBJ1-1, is KAGVTQTPRYLIKTRGQQVTLSCSPISGHRSVSWYQQTPGQGLQFLFEYFSETQRNKGNFPGRFSGRQFSNSRSEMNVSTLELGDSALYLCASSLGQADTEAFFGQGTRLTVV.

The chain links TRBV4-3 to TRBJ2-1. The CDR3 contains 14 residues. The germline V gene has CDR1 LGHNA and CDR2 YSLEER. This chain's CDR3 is CASSQDLTYNEQFF.

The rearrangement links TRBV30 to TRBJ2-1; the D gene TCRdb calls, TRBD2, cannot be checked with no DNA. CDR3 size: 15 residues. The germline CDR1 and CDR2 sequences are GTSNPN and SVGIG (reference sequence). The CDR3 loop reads CAWSEGLAGGNEQFF.

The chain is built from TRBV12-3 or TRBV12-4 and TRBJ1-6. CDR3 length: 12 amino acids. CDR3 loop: CASSYDNSPLHF.

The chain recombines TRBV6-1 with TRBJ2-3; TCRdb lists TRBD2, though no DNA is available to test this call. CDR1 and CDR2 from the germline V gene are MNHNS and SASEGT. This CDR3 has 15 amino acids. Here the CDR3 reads CASSRSSATTDTQYF.

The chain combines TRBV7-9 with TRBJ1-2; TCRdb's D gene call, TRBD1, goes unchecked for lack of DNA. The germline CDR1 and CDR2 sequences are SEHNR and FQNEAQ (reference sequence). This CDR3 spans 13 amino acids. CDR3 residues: CALDRGKNYGYTF.

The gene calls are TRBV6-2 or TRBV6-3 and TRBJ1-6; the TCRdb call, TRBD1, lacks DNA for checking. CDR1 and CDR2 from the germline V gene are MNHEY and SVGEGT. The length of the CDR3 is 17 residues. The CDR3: CASTASDTSFSNSPLHF.

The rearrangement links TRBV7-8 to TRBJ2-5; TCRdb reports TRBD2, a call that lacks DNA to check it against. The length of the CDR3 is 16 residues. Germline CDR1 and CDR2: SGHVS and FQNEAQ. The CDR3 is CASSLLAGKLQETQYF.

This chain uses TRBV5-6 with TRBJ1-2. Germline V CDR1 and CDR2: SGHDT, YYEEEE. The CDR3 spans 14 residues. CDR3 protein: CASSLEGRYYGYTF.

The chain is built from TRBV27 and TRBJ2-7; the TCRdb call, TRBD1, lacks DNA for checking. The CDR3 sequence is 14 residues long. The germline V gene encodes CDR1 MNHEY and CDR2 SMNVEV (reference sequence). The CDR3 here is CASSPRGTAYEQYF.

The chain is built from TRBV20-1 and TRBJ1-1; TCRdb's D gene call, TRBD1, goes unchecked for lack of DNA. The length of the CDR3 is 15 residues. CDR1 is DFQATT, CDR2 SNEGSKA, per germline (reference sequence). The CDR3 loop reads CSAREVRRGDTEAFF.